The clone carrying this T cell receptor (beta chain) was seen at least ten times. What it recognizes is unknown. TCRdb used MiXCR to reprocess the reads, holding one entry per CDR3 protein. This table has approximately 490,000 distinct CDR3 sequences, about 11% appearing once. Germline CDR1 and CDR2: SGHTA and FQGNSA. The CDR3 spans 15 residues. The ends were cut back, 4 bases at V and 7 bases at J, with 17 bases in the middle. This entry comes from a study of T cell repertoires in cytomegalovirus infection. Study in general: Evidence of both CMV infection and a matching HLA type came from public TCR beta signatures. Study-wide findings and caveats: In two of eight donors, the top clonotype was HLA-C-restricted CMV-specific. Adding up the frequency of public TCR beta families identified people who carried CMV plus the relevant HLA.

The receptor was isolated from a human donor in good health (CMV status not recorded). Some clones in this sample may be carry-over from other donors' samples. Sequencing was performed on PBMCs. The V and J genes are TRBV7-2 and TRBJ2-1; the D gene could be TRBD1 or TRBD2 (5 bases each). This chain's CDR3 is CASSSYPGRRNEQFF. DNA of the CDR3: TGTGCCAGCAGCTCCTACCCGGGACGGAGAAATGAGCAGTTCTTC.